The present entry profiles one TCR beta chain with its context. Its target is unknown. This PCR relied on a set of 60 Vbeta primers and 13 Jbeta primers. Data came from immunoSEQ multiplex PCR; TCRdb stores just in-frame clones and leaves some out. The repertoire includes about 130,000 clones, around three quarters of them detected once, and 6.5% to 8% sits in the top ten. The germline gives CDR1 MNHNY, CDR2 SVGAGI (reference sequence). This CDR3 has 13 residues. The V and J ends lost 8 bases and 8 bases respectively, with 18 bases between them. This sample is part of a study of cytomegalovirus exposure and HLA in healthy donors. The study, taken as a whole, reports: As a later analysis showed, a missense DCLRE1C variant was linked to trimming of TCR beta V- and J-genes. TCR beta V segments were, for the most part, productive about 87% or about 30% of the time in an earlier analysis.

The J gene is TRBJ1-2, the V gene TRBV6-6; D is ambiguous. Material for sequencing was PBMCs. The receptor was isolated from a man aged 35 to 55 in good health and CMV-seropositive. The CDR3 sequence is CASCAGESYGYTF. CDR3 DNA sequence: TGTGCCAGCTGTGCGGGAGAATCTTACGGCTACACCTTC.